This is a list of T cell receptor beta chains from one sample in a study of shared clonotypes between healthy human individuals. Data came from immunoSEQ multiplex PCR; TCRdb stores just in-frame clones and leaves some out. The sample has about 820,000 clones; 80% to 95% are singletons. What was sequenced was naive CD8+ T cells sorted from blood. The receptors were gathered from a man aged 25 to 40 in good health. The CDR3 runs from the conserved cysteine through the conserved F or W. Rows give clone size only sometimes, using once, few, many, or a class for an expanded clone.

abundance	j_gene	len	v_gene	CDR3aa
once	TRBJ2-1	17	TRBV11-2	CASSFPWAGPSLNEQFF
few	TRBJ2-7	14	TRBV27	CASTPFASSYEQYF
.	TRBJ2-5	17	TRBV25-1	CASSEFTGLVPQETQYF
.	TRBJ2-7	14	TRBV7-6	CASSAGQGLHEQYF
.	TRBJ2-4	14	TRBV7-9	CASSSDRGGDIQYF
.	TRBJ2-7	16	TRBV11-2	CASSSGPDRAFYEQYF
.	TRBJ2-2	14	TRBV5-1	CASSLLTPSGELFF
once	TRBJ2-7	14	TRBV29-1	CSVEAGQATYEQYF
.	TRBJ1-1	16	TRBV2	CASTLPPQATNTEAFF
once	TRBJ1-2	11	TRBV2	CASRTVYGYTF